The 14 T cell receptor beta chains listed next were all sequenced from one sample in a study of shared clonotypes between healthy human individuals. Some clones are missing from TCRdb's copy, which holds only in-frame ones; the method was immunoSEQ multiplex PCR. The sample records under 550,000 clones, almost 97% being singletons. The material sequenced was naive CD4+ T cells sorted from blood. Subset of the sample: CD45RA+ positively selected. Source of these receptors: a woman aged 30 to 39 in good health.

This clone appeared a single time. This chain links TRBV14 with TRBJ1-2; 9 bases line up with TRBD1. The V and J ends lost 3 bases and 0 bases, in that order; junction bases with no gene match: 5. The CDR3 length is 16 residues. Germline V gene lookup returns CDR1 SGHDN and CDR2 FVKESK. The CDR3 loop is CASSHWGQGSNYGYTF. In DNA form, the CDR3 reads TGTGCCAGCAGCCATTGGGGACAGGGCTCTAACTATGGCTACACCTTC.

CDR3 in amino acids: CASSLETGVRDTEAFF. The CDR3 region has the DNA TGTGCCAGCAGCTTGGAGACAGGGGTTAGAGACACTGAAGCTTTCTTT. This chain joins TRBV5-6 and TRBJ1-1; 8 bases match TRBD1. Germline assignment: CDR1 SGHDT and CDR2 YYEEEE. V shed 0 bases, J shed 3 bases, and the junction held 7 bases outside the gene matches. The length of the CDR3 is 16 residues.

The table lists this clone with a count of one. The chain carries TRBV28 and TRBJ2-1; D is perhaps TRBD1 or TRBD2 (5 bases each). The CDR3 runs to 13 residues. Trimming cost V 6 bases and J 6 bases, with 12 bases left between them. Germline assignment: CDR1 MDHEN and CDR2 SYDVKM. The CDR3 DNA sequence: TGTGCCAGCAGAGCTACAGGAGGCAATGAGCAGTTCTTC. This codes for CASRATGGNEQFF.

This chain uses TRBV11-3 with TRBJ1-1; no clear D gene. Trimming left V 3 bases short and J 1 base short, with 6 bases between. This CDR3 is 13 amino acids long. Germline CDR1 reads SGHNT; CDR2 reads YENEEA. In DNA form, the CDR3 reads TGTGCCAGCAGCTTTGGAAAGAACACTGAAGCTTTCTTT. Translated: CASSFGKNTEAFF.

This sequence joins TRBV6-6 and TRBJ1-1, with TRBD1 matching 7 bases. Looked up from germline, CDR1 is MNHNY and CDR2 is SVGAGI (reference sequence). The CDR3 covers 13 residues. The CDR3 DNA is TGTGCAACAGGGGAATCTTGGAACACTGAAGCTTTCTTT. This gives the protein CATGESWNTEAFF.

V and J are TRBV2 and TRBJ2-5, with 10 bases fitting TRBD1. Trimming took 6 bases from V and 5 from J; bases not matched to a gene: 3. CDR1 and CDR2 (germline): SNHLY, FYNNEI. The CDR3 runs to 13 residues. CDR3 sequence: CASSRDRGETQYF. The CDR3 nucleotides are TGTGCCAGCAGCAGGGACAGGGGTGAGACCCAGTACTTC.

CDR3 amino acids: CAFGGGSNQPQHF. The CDR3 region has the DNA TGTGCCTTCGGGGGGGGGAGCAATCAGCCCCAGCATTTT. V usage is TRBV30 and J usage is TRBJ1-5, with a weak D call TRBD1 (5 bases). The CDR3 loop spans 13 amino acids. Deletions cut 7 bases from V and 1 base from J, with 11 bases between. CDR1 is GTSNPN and CDR2 is SVGIG in the germline V gene (reference sequence).

The rearrangement links TRBV11-2 to TRBJ1-4; 7 positions match TRBD1. Trimming at V came to 3 bases and at J to 8 bases, leaving 9 bases not matched to a gene. Germline V lookup: CDR1 SGHAT, CDR2 FQNNGV. The CDR3 is 15 residues long. The CDR3 region has the DNA TGTGCCAGCAGCTTTCAGACAGGGCATCGGGAAAAACTGTTTTTT. Amino acids: CASSFQTGHREKLFF.

The V gene is TRBV28, the J gene TRBJ2-5; D is uncertain. Near its end, the DNA agrees better with TRBJ2-7, so the J call may be wrong. The CDR3 runs 14 residues. Germline CDR1 reads MDHEN; CDR2 reads SYDVKM. CDR3 in amino acids: CASSAPPHFYEQYF. For the CDR3, the DNA is TGTGCCAGCAGCGCCCCCCCTCACTTCTACGAGCAGTACTTC.

V gene TRBV9 combines with J gene TRBJ2-3; D unclear. Trimming cost V 1 base and J 0 bases, with 6 bases left between them. Germline-derived CDR1 and CDR2 are SGDLS and YYNGEE. The CDR3 runs 14 residues. The chain's CDR3 is CASSVSASTDTQYF. The DNA for the CDR3 is TGTGCCAGCAGCGTATCAGCGAGCACAGATACGCAGTATTTT.

V and J are TRBV19 and TRBJ2-1; 7 bases are a match to TRBD2. This CDR3 region has 18 residues. CDR1 and CDR2 (germline): LNHDA, SQIVND (reference sequence). V was clipped by 7 bases and J by 0 bases; unmatched bases: 15. CDR3 region: CASTATSIAGHSYNEQFF. The CDR3 DNA sequence: TGTGCCAGTACCGCAACCTCAATAGCGGGCCACTCCTACAATGAGCAGTTCTTC.

V gene TRBV4-2 combines with J gene TRBJ1-4; 8 bases match TRBD1. The germline gives CDR1 LGHNA, CDR2 YNFKEQ. V was clipped by 1 base and J by 0 bases; unmatched bases: 4. The CDR3 is 17 amino acids. The CDR3 DNA reads TGTGCCAGCAGCCAAGGTCAGGGGGCAGCAACTAATGAAAAACTGTTTTTT. Amino acid sequence: CASSQGQGAATNEKLFF.

The chain carries TRBV5-1 and TRBJ2-3, with 9 bases aligning to TRBD2. Looked up from germline, CDR1 is SGHRS and CDR2 is YFSETQ. The CDR3 consists of 19 residues. Trimming at V came to 4 bases and at J to 2 bases, leaving 17 bases not matched to a gene. In nucleotides, the CDR3 is TGCGCCAGCAGCCCCGGGACTAGCTCCATCCCTACAATCACAGATACGCAGTATTTT. Amino acid sequence: CASSPGTSSIPTITDTQYF.

The chain joins TRBV27 to TRBJ2-5, with 8 bases that match TRBD1. J was trimmed by 0 bases and V by 6 bases; bases with no gene match: 12. CDR3 length equals 17 residues. Germline V lookup: CDR1 MNHEY, CDR2 SMNVEV (reference sequence). The chain's CDR3 is CASRKDIRTGYQETQYF. The CDR3 DNA reads as TGTGCCAGCAGAAAGGACATCCGGACAGGGTACCAAGAGACCCAGTACTTC.